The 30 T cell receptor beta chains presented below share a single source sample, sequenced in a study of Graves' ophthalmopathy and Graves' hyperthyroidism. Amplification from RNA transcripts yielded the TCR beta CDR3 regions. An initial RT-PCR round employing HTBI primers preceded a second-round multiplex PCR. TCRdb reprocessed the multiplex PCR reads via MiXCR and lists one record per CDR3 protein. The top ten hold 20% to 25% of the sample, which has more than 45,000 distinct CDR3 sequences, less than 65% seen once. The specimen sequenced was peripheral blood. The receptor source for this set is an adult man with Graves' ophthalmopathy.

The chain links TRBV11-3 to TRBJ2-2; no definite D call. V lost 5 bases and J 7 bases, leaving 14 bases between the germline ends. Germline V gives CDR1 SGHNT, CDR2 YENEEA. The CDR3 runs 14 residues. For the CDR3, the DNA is TGTGCCAGCAGCCCGCTTAAAGCCCTCGGGGAGCTGTTTTTT. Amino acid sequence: CASSPLKALGELFF.

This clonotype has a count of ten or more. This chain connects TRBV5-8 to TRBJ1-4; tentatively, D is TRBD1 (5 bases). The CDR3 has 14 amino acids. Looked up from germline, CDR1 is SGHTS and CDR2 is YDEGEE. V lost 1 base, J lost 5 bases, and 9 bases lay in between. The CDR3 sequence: CASSLRAGNEKLFF. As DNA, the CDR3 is TGTGCCAGCAGCTTGAGGGCAGGGAATGAAAAACTGTTTTTT.

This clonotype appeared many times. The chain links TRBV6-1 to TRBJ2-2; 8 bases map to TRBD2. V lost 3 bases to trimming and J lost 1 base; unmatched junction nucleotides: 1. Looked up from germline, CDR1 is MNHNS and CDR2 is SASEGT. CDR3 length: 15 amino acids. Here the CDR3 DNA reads TGTGCCAGCAGTGAGCTAGCGGGGAACACCGGGGAGCTGTTTTTT. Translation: CASSELAGNTGELFF.

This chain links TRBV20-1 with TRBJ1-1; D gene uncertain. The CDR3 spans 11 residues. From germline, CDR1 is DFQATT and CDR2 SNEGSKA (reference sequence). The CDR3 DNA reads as TGCAGCGCAACAGTGAACACTGAAGCTTTCTTT. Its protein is CSATVNTEAFF.

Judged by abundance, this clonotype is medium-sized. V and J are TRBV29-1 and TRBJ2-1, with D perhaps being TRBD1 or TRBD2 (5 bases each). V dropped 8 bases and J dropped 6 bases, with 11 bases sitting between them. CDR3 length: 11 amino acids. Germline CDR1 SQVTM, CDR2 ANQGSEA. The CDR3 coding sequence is TGCAGCTGGGGGTTCGGCAATGAGCAGTTCTTC. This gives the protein CSWGFGNEQFF.

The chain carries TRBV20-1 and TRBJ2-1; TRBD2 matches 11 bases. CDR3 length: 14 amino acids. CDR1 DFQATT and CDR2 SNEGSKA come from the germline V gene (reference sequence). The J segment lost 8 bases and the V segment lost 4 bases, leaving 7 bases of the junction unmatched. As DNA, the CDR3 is TGCAGTGCTAACCGCGTAGCGGGAGGGGATGAGCAGTTCTTC. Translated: CSANRVAGGDEQFF.

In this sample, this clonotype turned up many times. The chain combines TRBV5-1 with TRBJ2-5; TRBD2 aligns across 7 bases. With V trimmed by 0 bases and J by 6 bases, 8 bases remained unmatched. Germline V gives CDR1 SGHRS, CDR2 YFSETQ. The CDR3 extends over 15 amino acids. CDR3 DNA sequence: TGCGCCAGCAGCTTGGCCACGGGAGGTGTGAAGACCCAGTACTTC. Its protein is CASSLATGGVKTQYF.

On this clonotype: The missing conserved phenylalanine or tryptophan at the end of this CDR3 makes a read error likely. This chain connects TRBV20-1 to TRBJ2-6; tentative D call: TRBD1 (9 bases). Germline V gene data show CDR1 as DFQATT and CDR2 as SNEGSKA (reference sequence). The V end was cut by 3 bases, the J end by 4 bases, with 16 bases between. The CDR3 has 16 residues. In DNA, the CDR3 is TGCAGTGCTAGCCGCGGGGGGACAGGGGGGGCCAACGTCCTGACTCTC. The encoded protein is CSASRGGTGGANVLTL.

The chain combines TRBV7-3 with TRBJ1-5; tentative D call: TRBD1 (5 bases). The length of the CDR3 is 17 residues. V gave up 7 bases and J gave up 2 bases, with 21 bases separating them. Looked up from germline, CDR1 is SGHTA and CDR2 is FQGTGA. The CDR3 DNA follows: TGTGCCAGCATCACCTCTGCCCCTGCAGGGTGCAATCAGCCCCAGCATTTT. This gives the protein CASITSAPAGCNQPQHF.

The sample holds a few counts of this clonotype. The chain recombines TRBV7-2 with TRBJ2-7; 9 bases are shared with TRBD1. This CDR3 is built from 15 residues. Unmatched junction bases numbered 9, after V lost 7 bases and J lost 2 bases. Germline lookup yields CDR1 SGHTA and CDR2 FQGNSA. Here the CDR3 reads CASTPLRTGAYEQYF. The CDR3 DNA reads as TGTGCCAGCACCCCCCTGAGGACAGGGGCCTACGAGCAGTACTTC.

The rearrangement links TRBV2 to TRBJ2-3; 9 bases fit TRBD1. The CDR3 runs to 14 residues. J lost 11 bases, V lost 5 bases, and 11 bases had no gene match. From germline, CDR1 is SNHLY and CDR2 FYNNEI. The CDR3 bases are TGTGCCAGCAGTTCTCGACAGGGGGTGGTTGAGCAGTATTTT. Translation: CASSSRQGVVEQYF.

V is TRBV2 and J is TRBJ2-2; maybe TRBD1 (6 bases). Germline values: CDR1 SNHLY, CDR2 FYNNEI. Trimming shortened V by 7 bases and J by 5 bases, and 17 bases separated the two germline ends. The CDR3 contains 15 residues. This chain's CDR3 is CASNGGPPRTGELFF. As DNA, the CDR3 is TGTGCCAGCAATGGGGGCCCCCCGAGGACCGGGGAGCTGTTTTTT.

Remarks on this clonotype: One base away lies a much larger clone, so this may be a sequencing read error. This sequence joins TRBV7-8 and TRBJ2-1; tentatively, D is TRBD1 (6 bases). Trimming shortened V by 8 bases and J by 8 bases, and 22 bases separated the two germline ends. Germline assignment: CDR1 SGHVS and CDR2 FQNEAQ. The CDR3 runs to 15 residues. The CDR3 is CASGRTGTLAHEQFF. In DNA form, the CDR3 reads TGTGCCAGCGGCCGAACAGGGACATTGGCCCATGAGCAGTTCTTC.

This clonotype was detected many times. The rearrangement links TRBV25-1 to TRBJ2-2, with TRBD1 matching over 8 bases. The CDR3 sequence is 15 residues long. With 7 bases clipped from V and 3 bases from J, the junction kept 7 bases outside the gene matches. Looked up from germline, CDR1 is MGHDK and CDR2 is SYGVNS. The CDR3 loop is CASTPDRGHTGELFF. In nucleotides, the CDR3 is TGTGCCAGCACCCCTGACAGGGGACACACCGGGGAGCTGTTTTTT.

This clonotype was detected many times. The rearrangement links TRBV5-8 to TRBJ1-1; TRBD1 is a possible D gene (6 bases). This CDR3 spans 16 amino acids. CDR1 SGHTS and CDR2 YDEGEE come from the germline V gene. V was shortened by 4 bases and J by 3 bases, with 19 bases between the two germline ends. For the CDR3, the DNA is TGTGCCAGCAGCGAAAAGGGGGGAGGCGGCCACACTGAAGCTTTCTTT. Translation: CASSEKGGGGHTEAFF.

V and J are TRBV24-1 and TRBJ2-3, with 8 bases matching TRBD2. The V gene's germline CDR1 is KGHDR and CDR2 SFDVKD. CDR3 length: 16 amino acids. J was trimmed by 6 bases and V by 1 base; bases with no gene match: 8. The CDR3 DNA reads TGTGCCACCAGTGATTTTCTAGCGGGCCATAGGGATACGCAGTATTTT. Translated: CATSDFLAGHRDTQYF.

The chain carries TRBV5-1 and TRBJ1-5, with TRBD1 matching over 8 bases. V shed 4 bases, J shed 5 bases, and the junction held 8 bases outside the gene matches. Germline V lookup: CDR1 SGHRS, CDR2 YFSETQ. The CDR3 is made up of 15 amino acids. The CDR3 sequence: CASSTGQGEDQPQHF. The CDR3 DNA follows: TGCGCCAGCAGCACTGGACAGGGAGAGGATCAGCCCCAGCATTTT. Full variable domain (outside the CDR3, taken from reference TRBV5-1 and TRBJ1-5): KAGVTQTPRYLIKTRGQQVTLSCSPISGHRSVSWYQQTPGQGLQFLFEYFSETQRNKGNFPGRFSGRQFSNSRSEMNVSTLELGDSALYLCASSTGQGEDQPQHFGDGTRLSIL.

This CDR3 is CASSSGGRSYLSSYNEQFF. For the CDR3, the DNA is TGTGCCAGCAGCTCAGGAGGGCGCAGCTACTTAAGCTCCTACAATGAGCAGTTCTTC. The V call is TRBV11-2, the J call TRBJ2-1; a weak D match, TRBD2 (6 bases). CDR3 length: 19 residues. Germline V lookup: CDR1 SGHAT, CDR2 FQNNGV. Deletions cut 4 bases from V and 0 bases from J, with 22 bases between.

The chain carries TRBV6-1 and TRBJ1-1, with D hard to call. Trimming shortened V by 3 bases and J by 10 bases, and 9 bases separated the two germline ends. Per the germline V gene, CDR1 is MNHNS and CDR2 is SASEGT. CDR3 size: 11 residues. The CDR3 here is CASSDEGGAFF. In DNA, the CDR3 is TGTGCCAGCAGTGATGAGGGTGGAGCTTTCTTT.

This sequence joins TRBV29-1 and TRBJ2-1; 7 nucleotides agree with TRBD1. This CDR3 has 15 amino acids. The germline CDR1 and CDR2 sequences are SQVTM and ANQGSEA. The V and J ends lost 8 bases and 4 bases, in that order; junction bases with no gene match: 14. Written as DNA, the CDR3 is TGCAGCTTAGATCAGGAGACAGGGCTATACAATGAGCAGTTCTTC. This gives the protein CSLDQETGLYNEQFF.

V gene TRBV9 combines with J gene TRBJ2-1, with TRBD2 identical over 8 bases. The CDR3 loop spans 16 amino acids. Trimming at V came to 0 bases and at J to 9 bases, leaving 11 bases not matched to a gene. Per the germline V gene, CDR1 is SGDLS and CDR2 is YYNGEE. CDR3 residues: CASSVGVSGIGGEQFF. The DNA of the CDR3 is TGTGCCAGCAGCGTAGGGGTTAGCGGGATTGGGGGTGAGCAGTTCTTC.

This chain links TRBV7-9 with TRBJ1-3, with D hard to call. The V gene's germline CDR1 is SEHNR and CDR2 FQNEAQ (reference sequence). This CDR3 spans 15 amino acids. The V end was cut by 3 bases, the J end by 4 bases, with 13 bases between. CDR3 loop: CASSLSPSRGNTIYF. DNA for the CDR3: TGTGCCAGCAGCTTGTCCCCCAGTCGGGGAAACACCATATATTTT.

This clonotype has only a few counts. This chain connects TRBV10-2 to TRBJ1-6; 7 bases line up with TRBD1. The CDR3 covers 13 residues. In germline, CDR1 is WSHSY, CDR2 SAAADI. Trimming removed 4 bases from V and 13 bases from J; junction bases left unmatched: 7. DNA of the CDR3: TGCGCCAGCAGTGGACAGGGAGCAAGTCCCCTCCACTTT. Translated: CASSGQGASPLHF.

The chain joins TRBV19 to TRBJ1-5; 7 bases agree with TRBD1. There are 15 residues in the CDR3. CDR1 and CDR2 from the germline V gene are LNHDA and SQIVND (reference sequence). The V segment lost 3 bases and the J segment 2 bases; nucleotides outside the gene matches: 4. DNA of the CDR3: TGTGCCAGTAGTATTCGACAGGGAGGCAATCAGCCCCAGCATTTT. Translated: CASSIRQGGNQPQHF. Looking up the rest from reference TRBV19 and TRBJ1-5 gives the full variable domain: DGGITQSPKYLFRKEGQNVTLSCEQNLNHDAMYWYRQDPGQGLRLIYYSQIVNDFQKGDIAEGYSVSREKKESFPLTVTSAQKNPTAFYLCASSIRQGGNQPQHFGDGTRLSIL.

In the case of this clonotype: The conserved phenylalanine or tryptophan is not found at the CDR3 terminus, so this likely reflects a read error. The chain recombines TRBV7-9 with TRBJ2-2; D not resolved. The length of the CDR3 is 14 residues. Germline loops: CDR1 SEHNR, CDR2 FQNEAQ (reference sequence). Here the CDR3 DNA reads TGTGCGAGCAGCCTCGGAACGAACACCGGGGAGCTGTTTCTT. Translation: CASSLGTNTGELFL.

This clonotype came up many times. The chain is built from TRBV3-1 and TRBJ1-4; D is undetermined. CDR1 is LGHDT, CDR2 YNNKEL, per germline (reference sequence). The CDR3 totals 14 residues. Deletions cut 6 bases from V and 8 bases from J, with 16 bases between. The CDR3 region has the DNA TGTGCCAGCAGACCGCCGGGATATGAGGAAAAACTGTTTTTT. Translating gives CASRPPGYEEKLFF.

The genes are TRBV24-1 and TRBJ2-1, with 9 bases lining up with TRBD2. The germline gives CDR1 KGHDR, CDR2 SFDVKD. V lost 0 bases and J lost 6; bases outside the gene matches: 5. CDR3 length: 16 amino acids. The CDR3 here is CATSDLGAGGANEQFF. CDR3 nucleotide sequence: TGTGCCACCAGTGATTTGGGGGCGGGAGGGGCCAATGAGCAGTTCTTC.

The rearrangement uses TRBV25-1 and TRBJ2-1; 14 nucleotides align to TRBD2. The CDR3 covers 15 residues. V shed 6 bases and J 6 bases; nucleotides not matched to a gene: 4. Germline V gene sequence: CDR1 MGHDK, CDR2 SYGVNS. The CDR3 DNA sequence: TGTGCCAGCAGCGGACTAGCGGGGGGACGCAATGAGCAGTTCTTC. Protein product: CASSGLAGGRNEQFF.

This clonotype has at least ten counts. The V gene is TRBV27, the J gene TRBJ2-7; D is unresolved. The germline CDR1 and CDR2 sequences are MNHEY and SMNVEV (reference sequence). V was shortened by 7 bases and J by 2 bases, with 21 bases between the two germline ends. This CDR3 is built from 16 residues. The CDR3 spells CASTLLAVPTPYEQYF. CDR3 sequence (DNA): TGTGCCAGCACCCTCTTGGCCGTACCCACCCCCTACGAGCAGTACTTC.

CDR3 sequence: CASSLGVGLIIYEQYF. The CDR3 bases are TGTGCCAGCAGCTTAGGTGTCGGGCTTATCATCTACGAGCAGTACTTC. The chain has TRBV13 and TRBJ2-7; D not resolved. There are 16 residues in the CDR3. Germline loops: CDR1 PRHDT, CDR2 FYEKMQ (reference sequence). With 0 bases removed from V and 3 bases from J, the gap between germline ends came to 15 bases.